This T cell receptor beta chain was sequenced for a study of breast tumors, draining lymph nodes, adjacent tissues. Study-level results: The data were judged consistent with most tumor T cells coming from lymph node and expanding in tumor.

Axillary draining lymph nodes of breast cancer patients supplied the node samples. There are 14 residues in the CDR3. J gave up 4 bases and V 4 bases, and 7 bases lay outside the gene matches. The germline gives CDR1 SQVTM, CDR2 ANQGSEA. Concerning this clonotype itself: No antigen is known for it.

One entry per CDR3 protein results from TCRdb running MiXCR on the multiplex PCR reads. The sample records roughly 130,000 distinct CDR3 sequences, about 20% being singletons. The rearrangement uses TRBV29-1 and TRBJ1-5; 7 positions match TRBD1. Input material: axillary lymph node tissue. The clonotype comes from a female donor with breast cancer. Some clones in this sample may be carry-over from other donors' samples. The CDR3 DNA reads as TGCAGCGTTGCTACAGGGGTCTCAAATCAGCCCCAGCATTTT. It specifies CSVATGVSNQPQHF.